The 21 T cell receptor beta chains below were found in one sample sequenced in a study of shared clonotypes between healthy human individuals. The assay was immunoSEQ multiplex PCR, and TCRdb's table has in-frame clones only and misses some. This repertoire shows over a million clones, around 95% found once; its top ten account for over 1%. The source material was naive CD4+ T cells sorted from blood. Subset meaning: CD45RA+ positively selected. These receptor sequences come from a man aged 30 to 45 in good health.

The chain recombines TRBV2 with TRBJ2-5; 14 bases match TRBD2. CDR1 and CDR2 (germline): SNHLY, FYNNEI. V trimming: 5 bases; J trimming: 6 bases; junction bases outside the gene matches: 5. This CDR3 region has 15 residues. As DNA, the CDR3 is TGTGCCAGCAGTAAGGGGACTAGCGGGAGAAAGACCCAGTACTTC. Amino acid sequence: CASSKGTSGRKTQYF.

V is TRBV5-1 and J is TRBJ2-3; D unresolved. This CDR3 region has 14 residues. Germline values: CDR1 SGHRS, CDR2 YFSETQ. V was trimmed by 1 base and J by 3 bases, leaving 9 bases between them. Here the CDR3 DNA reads TGCGCCAGCAGCTTGTGGGATTTAACAGATACGCAGTATTTT. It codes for CASSLWDLTDTQYF.

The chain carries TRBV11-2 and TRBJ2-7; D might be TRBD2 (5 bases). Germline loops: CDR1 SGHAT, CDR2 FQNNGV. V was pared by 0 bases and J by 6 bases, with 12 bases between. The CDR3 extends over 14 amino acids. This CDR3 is CASSLDKLELEQYF. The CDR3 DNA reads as TGTGCCAGCAGCTTAGATAAACTAGAGCTCGAGCAGTACTTC.

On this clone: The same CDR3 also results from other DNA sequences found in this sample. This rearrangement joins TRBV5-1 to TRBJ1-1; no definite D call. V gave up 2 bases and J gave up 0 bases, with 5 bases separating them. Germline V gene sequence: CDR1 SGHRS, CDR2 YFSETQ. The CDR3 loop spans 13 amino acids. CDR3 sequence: CASSFTLNTEAFF. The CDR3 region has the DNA TGCGCCAGCAGCTTTACGCTGAACACTGAAGCTTTCTTT. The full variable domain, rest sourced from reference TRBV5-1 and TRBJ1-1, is KAGVTQTPRYLIKTRGQQVTLSCSPISGHRSVSWYQQTPGQGLQFLFEYFSETQRNKGNFPGRFSGRQFSNSRSEMNVSTLELGDSALYLCASSFTLNTEAFFGQGTRLTVV.

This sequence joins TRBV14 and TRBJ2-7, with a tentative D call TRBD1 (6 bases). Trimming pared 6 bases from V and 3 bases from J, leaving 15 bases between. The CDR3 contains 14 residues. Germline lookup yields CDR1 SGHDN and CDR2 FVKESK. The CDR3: CASSQQGLNYEQYF. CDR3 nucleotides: TGTGCCAGCAGTCAACAGGGTTTAAACTACGAGCAGTACTTC.

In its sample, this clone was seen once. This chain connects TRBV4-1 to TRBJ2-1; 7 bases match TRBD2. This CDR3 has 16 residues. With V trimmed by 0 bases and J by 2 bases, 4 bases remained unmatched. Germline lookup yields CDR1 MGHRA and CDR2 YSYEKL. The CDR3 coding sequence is TGCGCCAGCAGCCAAGAAGGGACTACAGCCTACAATGAGCAGTTCTTC. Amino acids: CASSQEGTTAYNEQFF.

The CDR3: CAINQEGQPQHF. In DNA form, the CDR3 reads TGTGCCATCAACCAGGAGGGGCAGCCCCAGCATTTT. This sequence joins TRBV10-3 and TRBJ1-5; D perhaps matches TRBD1 (5 bases). This CDR3 is 12 amino acids long. V lost 7 bases, J lost 7 bases, and 11 bases lay in between. Germline values: CDR1 ENHRY, CDR2 SYGVKD.

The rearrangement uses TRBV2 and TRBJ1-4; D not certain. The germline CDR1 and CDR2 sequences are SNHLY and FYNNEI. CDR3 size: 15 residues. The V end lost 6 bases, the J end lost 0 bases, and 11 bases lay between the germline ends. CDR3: CASRGRFATNEKLFF. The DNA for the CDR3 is TGTGCCAGCAGGGGGAGATTTGCAACTAATGAAAAACTGTTTTTT.

The CDR3 bases are TGTGCCAGCAGGGACGAATGGTACGAGCAGTACTTC. This sequence encodes CASRDEWYEQYF. The chain has TRBV25-1 and TRBJ2-7, with no clear D. The CDR3 loop spans 12 amino acids. Deletions cut 6 bases from V and 4 bases from J, with 10 bases between. Per the germline V gene, CDR1 is MGHDK and CDR2 is SYGVNS.

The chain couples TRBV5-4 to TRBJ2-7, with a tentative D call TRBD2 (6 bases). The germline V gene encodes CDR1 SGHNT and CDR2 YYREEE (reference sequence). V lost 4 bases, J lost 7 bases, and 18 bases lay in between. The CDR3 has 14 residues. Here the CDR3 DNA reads TGTGCCAGCAGCGGGCGAGGAGGGCTGGGGGAGCAGTACTTC. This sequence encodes CASSGRGGLGEQYF.

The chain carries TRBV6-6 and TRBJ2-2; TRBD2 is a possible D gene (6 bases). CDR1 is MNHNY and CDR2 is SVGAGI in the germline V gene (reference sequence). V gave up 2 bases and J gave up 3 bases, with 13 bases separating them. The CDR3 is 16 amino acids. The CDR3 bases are TGTGCCAGCAGTTACGTGGTAGCGGAGTACACCGGGGAGCTGTTTTTT. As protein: CASSYVVAEYTGELFF.

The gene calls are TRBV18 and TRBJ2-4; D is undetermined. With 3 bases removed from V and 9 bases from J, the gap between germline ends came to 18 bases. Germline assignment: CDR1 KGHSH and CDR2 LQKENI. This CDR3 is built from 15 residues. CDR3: CASSPTRLDSGIQYF. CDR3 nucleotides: TGTGCCAGCTCACCGACCAGACTCGATTCGGGCATTCAGTACTTC.

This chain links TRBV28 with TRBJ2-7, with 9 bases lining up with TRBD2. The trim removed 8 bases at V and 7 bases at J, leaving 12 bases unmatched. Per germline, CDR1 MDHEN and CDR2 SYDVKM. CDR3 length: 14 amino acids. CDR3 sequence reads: CASGSSGARREQYF. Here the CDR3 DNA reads TGTGCCAGCGGGTCTAGCGGGGCCCGGAGGGAGCAGTACTTC.

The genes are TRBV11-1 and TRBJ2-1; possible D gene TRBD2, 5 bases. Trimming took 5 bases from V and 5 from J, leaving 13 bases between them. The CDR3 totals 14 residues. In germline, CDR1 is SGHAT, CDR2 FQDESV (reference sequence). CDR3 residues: CASSRLAAHNEQFF. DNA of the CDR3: TGTGCCAGCAGCCGGCTAGCAGCCCACAATGAGCAGTTCTTC.

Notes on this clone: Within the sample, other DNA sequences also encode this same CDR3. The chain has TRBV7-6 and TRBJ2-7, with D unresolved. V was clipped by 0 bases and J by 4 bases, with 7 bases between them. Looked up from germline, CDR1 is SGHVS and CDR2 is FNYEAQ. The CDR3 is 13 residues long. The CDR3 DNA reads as TGTGCCAGCAGCTTAGCGTCCCAATACGAGCAGTACTTC. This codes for CASSLASQYEQYF.

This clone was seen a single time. This chain's CDR3 is CASSIWRGTGANVLTF. Here the CDR3 DNA reads TGTGCCAGTAGTATCTGGCGTGGGACTGGGGCCAACGTCCTGACTTTC. The chain combines TRBV19 with TRBJ2-6; no definite D call. CDR1 and CDR2 from the germline V gene are LNHDA and SQIVND (reference sequence). V lost 3 bases to trimming and J lost 2 bases, with 11 bases between them. The CDR3 is 16 amino acids.

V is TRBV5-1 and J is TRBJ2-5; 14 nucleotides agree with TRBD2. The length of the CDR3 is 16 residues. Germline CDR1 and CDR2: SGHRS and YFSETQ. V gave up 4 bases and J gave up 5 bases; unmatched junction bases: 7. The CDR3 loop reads CASSQRLAGGGETQYF. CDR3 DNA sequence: TGCGCCAGCAGCCAAAGACTAGCGGGAGGGGGTGAGACCCAGTACTTC.

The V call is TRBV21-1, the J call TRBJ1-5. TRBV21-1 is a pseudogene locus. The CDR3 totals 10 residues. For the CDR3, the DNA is TGTGCCAGCAGTTCTGAGCCCCAGCATTTT. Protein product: CASSSEPQHF.

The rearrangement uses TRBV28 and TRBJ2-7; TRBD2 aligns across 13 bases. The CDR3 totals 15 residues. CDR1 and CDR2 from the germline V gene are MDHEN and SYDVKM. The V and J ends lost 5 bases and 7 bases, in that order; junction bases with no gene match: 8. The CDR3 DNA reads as TGTGCCAGCAGTCCTACTAGCGGGAGGGCCCAAGAGCAGTACTTC. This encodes CASSPTSGRAQEQYF.

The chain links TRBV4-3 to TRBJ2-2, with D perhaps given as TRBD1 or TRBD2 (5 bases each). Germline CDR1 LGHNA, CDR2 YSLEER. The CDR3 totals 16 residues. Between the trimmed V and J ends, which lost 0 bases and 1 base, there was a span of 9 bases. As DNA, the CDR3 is TGCGCCAGCAGCCAAGATTCGGGGCAGAACACCGGGGAGCTGTTTTTT. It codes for CASSQDSGQNTGELFF.

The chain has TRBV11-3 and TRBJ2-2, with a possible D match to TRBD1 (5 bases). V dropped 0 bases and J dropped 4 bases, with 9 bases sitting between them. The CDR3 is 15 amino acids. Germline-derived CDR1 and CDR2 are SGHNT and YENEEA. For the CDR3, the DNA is TGTGCCAGCAGCTTAGATATCACAGGCACCGGGGAGCTGTTTTTT. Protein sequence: CASSLDITGTGELFF.